Listed here are 7 T cell receptor beta chains from one sample, sequenced in a study of blood T cell repertoires in COVID-19. Profiled with immunoSEQ multiplex PCR; TCRdb holds only in-frame clones, not every one. Among approximately 230,000 clones listed, 70% to 90% were seen once. Sequencing was carried out using peripheral blood. The receptors shown here come from a man aged 18 to 29 with active or convalescent COVID-19.

The V and J genes are TRBV18 and TRBJ1-1, with a weak D call TRBD1 (6 bases). The length of the CDR3 is 13 residues. V was shortened by 4 bases and J by 7 bases, with 13 bases between the two germline ends. Germline CDR1 reads KGHSH; CDR2 reads LQKENI. The CDR3 is CASSRGGGFEAFF. The CDR3, as DNA: TGTGCCAGCTCACGAGGGGGAGGGTTTGAAGCTTTCTTT.

V and J are TRBV9 and TRBJ1-1; D unclear. CDR1 and CDR2 from the germline V gene are SGDLS and YYNGEE. The CDR3 has 14 amino acids. Trimming left V 0 bases short and J 3 bases short, with 9 bases between. This CDR3 reads CASSVVPEYTEAFF. In nucleotides, the CDR3 is TGTGCCAGCAGCGTAGTTCCAGAATACACTGAAGCTTTCTTT.

The rearrangement uses TRBV19 and TRBJ1-2; 10 nucleotides agree with TRBD1. CDR1 is LNHDA and CDR2 is SQIVND in the germline V gene (reference sequence). The V and J ends lost 6 bases and 4 bases, in that order; junction bases with no gene match: 11. The length of the CDR3 is 16 residues. The CDR3 protein is CASSSDRGYESYGYTF. The CDR3 region has the DNA TGTGCCAGTAGCTCGGACAGGGGGTATGAATCCTATGGCTACACCTTC.

This chain connects TRBV9 to TRBJ2-1, with D perhaps matching TRBD2 (5 bases). Trimming removed 4 bases at V and 0 bases at J, with 17 bases between. The CDR3 is 17 residues long. Germline CDR1 SGDLS, CDR2 YYNGEE. In nucleotides, the CDR3 is TGTGCCAGCAGCTCCCGGACTCTTTCCAGCTCCTACAATGAGCAGTTCTTC. Translated: CASSSRTLSSSYNEQFF.

The rearrangement links TRBV30 to TRBJ1-6; 9 bases fit TRBD1. Germline-derived CDR1 and CDR2 are GTSNPN and SVGIG (reference sequence). CDR3 length: 13 amino acids. V gave up 1 base and J gave up 9 bases; unmatched junction bases: 1. The CDR3 protein is CAWSETGGSPLHF. The CDR3 region has the DNA TGTGCCTGGAGTGAGACAGGGGGTTCACCCCTCCACTTT.

The V call is TRBV7-2, the J call TRBJ2-1; 8 nucleotides align to TRBD2. The V segment lost 2 bases and the J segment 6 bases; nucleotides outside the gene matches: 12. CDR1 SGHTA and CDR2 FQGNSA come from the germline V gene. This CDR3 comprises 17 residues. The CDR3 loop is CASSLTSGVRLANEQFF. The CDR3 nucleotides are TGTGCCAGCAGCTTAACTAGCGGTGTTAGGTTGGCCAATGAGCAGTTCTTC. Variable domain in full (rest from reference TRBV7-2 and TRBJ2-1): GAGVSQSPSNKVTEKGKDVELRCDPISGHTALYWYRQSLGQGLEFLIYFQGNSAPDKSGLPSDRFSAERTGGSVSTLTIQRTQQEDSAVYLCASSLTSGVRLANEQFFGPGTRLTVL.

This clone showed up just once. The V gene is TRBV10-3, the J gene TRBJ1-4; a weak D match, TRBD1 (6 bases). The germline gives CDR1 ENHRY, CDR2 SYGVKD. Trimming pared 2 bases from V and 4 bases from J, leaving 14 bases between. This CDR3 is built from 16 residues. The CDR3 nucleotides read TGTGCCATCAGTGAGCTCGGCGGGGGCGGTAATGAAAAACTGTTTTTT. This sequence encodes CAISELGGGGNEKLFF.